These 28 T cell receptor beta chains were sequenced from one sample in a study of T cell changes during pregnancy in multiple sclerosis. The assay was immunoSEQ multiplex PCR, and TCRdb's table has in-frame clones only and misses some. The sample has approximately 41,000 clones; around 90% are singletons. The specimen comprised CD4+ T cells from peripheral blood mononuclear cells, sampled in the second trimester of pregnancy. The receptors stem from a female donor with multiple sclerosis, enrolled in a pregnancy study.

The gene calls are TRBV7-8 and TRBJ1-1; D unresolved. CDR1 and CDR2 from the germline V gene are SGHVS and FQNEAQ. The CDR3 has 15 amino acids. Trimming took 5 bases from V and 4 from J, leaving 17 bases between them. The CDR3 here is CASSTLFSAGTEAFF. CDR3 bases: TGTGCCAGCAGCACACTTTTTAGTGCGGGCACTGAAGCTTTCTTT.

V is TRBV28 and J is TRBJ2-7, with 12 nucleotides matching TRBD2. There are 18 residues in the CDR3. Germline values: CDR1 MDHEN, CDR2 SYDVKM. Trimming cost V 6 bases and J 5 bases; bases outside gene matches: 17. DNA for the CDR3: TGTGCCAGCAGCCAACCTCAATCTCCTAGCGGGAGGGGACACGAGCAGTACTTC. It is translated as CASSQPQSPSGRGHEQYF.

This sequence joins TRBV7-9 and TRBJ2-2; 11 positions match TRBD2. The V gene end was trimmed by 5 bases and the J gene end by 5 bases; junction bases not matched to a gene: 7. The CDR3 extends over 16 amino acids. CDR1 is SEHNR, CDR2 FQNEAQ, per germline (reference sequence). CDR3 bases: TGTGCCAGCAGCAAGACTAGCGGGATAACGACCGGGGAGCTGTTTTTT. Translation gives CASSKTSGITTGELFF.

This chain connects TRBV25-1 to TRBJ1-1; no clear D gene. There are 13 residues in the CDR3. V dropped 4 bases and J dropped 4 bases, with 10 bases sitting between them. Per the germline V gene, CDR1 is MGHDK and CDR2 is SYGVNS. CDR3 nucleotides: TGTGCCAGCAGTGGTCTCCTAAGCACTGAAGCTTTCTTT. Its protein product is CASSGLLSTEAFF.

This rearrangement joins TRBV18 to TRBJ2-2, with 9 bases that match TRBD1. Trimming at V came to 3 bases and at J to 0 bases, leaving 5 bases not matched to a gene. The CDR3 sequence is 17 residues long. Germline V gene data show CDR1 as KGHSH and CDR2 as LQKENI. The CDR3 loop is CASSPLQGATNTGELFF. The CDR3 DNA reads TGTGCCAGCTCACCGCTACAGGGGGCGACGAACACCGGGGAGCTGTTTTTT.

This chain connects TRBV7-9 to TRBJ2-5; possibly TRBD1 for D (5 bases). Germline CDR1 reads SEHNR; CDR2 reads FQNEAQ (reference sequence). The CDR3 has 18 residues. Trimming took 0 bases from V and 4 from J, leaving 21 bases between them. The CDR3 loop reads CASSLALGRVRPGETQYF. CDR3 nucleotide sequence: TGTGCCAGCAGCTTAGCGTTGGGCAGGGTACGACCAGGAGAGACCCAGTACTTC.

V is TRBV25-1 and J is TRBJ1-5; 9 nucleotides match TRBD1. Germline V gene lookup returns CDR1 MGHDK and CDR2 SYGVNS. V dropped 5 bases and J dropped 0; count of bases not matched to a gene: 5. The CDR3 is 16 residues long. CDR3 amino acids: CASSSDRGGSNQPQHF. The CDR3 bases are TGTGCCAGCAGTTCCGACAGGGGGGGTAGCAATCAGCCCCAGCATTTT. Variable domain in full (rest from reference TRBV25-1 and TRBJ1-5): EADIYQTPRYLVIGTGKKITLECSQTMGHDKMYWYQQDPGMELHLIHYSYGVNSTEKGDLSSESTVSRIRTEHFPLTLESARPSHTSQYLCASSSDRGGSNQPQHFGDGTRLSIL.

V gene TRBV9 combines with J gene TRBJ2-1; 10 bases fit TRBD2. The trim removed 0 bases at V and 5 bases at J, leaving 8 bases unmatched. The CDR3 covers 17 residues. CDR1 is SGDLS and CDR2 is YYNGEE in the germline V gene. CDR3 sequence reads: CASSVERLAGVDNEQFF. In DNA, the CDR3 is TGTGCCAGCAGCGTAGAGCGGCTAGCGGGAGTTGACAATGAGCAGTTCTTC.

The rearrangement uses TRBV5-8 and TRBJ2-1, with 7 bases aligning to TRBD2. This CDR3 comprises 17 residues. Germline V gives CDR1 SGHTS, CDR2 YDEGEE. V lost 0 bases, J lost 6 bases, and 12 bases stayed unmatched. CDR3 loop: CASSLGVGLIESNEQFF. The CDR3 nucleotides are TGTGCCAGCAGCTTGGGCGTGGGACTAATCGAAAGCAATGAGCAGTTCTTC.

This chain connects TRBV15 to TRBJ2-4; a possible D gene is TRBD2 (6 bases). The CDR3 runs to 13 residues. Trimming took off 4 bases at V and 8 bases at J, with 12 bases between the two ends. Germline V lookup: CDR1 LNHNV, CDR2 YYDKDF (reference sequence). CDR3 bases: TGTGCCACCAGCATAGGGGAGGCCGACATTCAGTACTTC. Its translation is CATSIGEADIQYF. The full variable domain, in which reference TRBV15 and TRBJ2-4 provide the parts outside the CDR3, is DAMVIQNPRYQVTQFGKPVTLSCSQTLNHNVMYWYQQKSSQAPKLLFHYYDKDFNNEADTPDNFQSRRPNTSFCFLDIRSPGLGDTAMYLCATSIGEADIQYFGAGTRLSVL.

In DNA form, the CDR3 reads TGTGCCAGCAGCTCTCTAGCATACACCGGGGAGCTGTTTTTT. This encodes CASSSLAYTGELFF. The rearrangement joins TRBV7-3 to TRBJ2-2; TRBD2 might be the D (5 bases). The CDR3 spans 14 residues. Germline CDR1 and CDR2: SGHTA and FQGTGA. Trimming pared 4 bases from V and 3 bases from J, leaving 9 bases between.

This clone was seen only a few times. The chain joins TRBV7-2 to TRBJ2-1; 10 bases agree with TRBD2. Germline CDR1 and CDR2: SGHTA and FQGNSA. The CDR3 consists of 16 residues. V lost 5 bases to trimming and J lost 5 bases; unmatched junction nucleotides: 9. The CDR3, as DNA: TGTGCCAGCAGCCTACAACTAGCGGGATTGAACAATGAGCAGTTCTTC. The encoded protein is CASSLQLAGLNNEQFF.

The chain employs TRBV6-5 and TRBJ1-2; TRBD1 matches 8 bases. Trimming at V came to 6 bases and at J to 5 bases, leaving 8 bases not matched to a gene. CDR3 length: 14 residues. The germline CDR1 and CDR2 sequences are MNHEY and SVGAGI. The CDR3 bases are TGTGCCAGCAGCCGCCGGGACAGGCCTTATGGCTACACCTTC. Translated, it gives CASSRRDRPYGYTF.

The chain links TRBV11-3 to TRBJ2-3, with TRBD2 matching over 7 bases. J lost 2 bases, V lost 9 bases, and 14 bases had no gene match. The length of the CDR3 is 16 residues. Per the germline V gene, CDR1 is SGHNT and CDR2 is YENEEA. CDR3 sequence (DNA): TGTGCCAGTAGCGAAAGCGGGATCGGATACACAGATACGCAGTATTTT. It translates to CASSESGIGYTDTQYF.

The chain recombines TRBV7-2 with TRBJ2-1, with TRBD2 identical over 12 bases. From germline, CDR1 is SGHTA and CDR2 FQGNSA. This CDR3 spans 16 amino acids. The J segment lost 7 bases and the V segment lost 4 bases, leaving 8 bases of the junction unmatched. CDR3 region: CASSSSTSGRSNEQFF. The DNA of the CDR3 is TGTGCCAGCAGCTCCTCTACTAGCGGGAGGTCGAATGAGCAGTTCTTC.

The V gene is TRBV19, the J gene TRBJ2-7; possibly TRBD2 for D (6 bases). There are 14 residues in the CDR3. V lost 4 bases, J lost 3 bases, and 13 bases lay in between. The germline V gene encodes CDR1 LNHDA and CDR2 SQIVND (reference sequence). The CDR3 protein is CASSRGVEYYEQYF. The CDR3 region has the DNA TGTGCCAGTAGTAGGGGGGTCGAATACTACGAGCAGTACTTC.

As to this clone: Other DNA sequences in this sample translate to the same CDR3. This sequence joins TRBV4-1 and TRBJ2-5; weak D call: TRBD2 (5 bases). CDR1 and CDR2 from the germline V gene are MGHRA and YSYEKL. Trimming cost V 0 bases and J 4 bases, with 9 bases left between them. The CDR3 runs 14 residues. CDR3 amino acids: CASSQDGGRETQYF. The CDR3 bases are TGCGCCAGCAGCCAAGATGGAGGCCGAGAGACCCAGTACTTC.

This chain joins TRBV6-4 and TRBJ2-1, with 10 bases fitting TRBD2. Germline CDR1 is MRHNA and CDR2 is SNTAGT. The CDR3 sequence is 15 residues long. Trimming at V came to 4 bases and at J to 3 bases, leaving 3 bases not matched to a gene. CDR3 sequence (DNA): TGTGCCAGCAGTGCTAGCGGGAGTATCTACAATGAGCAGTTCTTC. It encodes CASSASGSIYNEQFF.

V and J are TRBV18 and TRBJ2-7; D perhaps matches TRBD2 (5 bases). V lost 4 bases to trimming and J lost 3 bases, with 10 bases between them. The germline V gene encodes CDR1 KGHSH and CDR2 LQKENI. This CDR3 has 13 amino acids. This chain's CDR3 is CASSRGMFYEQYF. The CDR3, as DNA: TGTGCCAGCTCACGAGGGATGTTCTACGAGCAGTACTTC.

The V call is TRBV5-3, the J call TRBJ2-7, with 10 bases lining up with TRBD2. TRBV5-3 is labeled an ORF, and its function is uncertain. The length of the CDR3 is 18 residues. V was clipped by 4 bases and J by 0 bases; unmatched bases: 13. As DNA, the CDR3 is TGTGCCAGAAGCCCATTAACCCAAACTAGCGGGGTCTCCTACGAGCAGTACTTC. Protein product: CARSPLTQTSGVSYEQYF.

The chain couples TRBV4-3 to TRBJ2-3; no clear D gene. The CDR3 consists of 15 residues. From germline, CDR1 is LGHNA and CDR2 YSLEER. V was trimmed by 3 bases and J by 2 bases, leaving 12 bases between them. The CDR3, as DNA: TGCGCCAGCAGCCAGTCACTCGTTTTCACAGATACGCAGTATTTT. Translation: CASSQSLVFTDTQYF.

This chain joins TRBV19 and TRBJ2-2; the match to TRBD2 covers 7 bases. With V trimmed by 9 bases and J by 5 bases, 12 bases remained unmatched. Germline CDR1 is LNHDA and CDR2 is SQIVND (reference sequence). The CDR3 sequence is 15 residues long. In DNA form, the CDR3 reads TGTGCCAGCACTCTGGGGGGAGGGCCGACCGGGGAGCTGTTTTTT. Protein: CASTLGGGPTGELFF.

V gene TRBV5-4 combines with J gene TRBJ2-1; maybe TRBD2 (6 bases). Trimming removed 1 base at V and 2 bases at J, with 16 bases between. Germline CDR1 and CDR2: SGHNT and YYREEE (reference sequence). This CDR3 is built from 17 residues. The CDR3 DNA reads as TGTGCCAGCAGCTTGAGCGGGCCAACCCAGGCCTACAATGAGCAGTTCTTC. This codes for CASSLSGPTQAYNEQFF. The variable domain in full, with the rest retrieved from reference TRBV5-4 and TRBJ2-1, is ETGVTQSPTHLIKTRGQQVTLRCSSQSGHNTVSWYQQALGQGPQFIFQYYREEENGRGNFPPRFSGLQFPNYSSELNVNALELDDSALYLCASSLSGPTQAYNEQFFGPGTRLTVL.

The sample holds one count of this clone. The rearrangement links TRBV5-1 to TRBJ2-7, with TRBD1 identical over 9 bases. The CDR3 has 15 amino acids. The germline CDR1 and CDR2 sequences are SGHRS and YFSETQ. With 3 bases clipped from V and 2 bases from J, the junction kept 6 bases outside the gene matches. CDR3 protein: CASSSTGTGTYEQYF. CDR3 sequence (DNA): TGCGCCAGCAGCTCAACCGGGACAGGGACCTACGAGCAGTACTTC.

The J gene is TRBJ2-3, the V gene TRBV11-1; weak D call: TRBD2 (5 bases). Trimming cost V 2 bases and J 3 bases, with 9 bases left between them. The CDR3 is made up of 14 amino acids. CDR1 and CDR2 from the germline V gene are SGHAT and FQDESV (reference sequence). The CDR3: CASSLTPGTDTQYF. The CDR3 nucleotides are TGTGCCAGCAGCTTAACCCCGGGGACAGATACGCAGTATTTT.

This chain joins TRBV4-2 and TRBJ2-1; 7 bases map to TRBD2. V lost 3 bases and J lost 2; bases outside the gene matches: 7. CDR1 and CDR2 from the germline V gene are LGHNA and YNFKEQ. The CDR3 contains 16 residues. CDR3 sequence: CASSQTGTTTYNEQFF. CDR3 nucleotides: TGTGCCAGCAGCCAGACCGGGACTACTACCTACAATGAGCAGTTCTTC.

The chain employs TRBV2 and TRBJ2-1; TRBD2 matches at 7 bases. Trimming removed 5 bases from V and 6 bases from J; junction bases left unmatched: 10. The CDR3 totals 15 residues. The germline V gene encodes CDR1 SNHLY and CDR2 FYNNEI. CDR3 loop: CASSRRSGGLNEQFF. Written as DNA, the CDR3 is TGTGCCAGCAGTCGAAGGTCGGGAGGCCTCAATGAGCAGTTCTTC.

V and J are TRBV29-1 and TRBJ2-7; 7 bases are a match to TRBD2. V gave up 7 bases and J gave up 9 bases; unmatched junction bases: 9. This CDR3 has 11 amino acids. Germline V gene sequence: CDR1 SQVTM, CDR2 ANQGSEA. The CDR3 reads CSAPRGGRQYF. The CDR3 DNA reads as TGCAGCGCTCCCCGGGGAGGGCGGCAGTACTTC.